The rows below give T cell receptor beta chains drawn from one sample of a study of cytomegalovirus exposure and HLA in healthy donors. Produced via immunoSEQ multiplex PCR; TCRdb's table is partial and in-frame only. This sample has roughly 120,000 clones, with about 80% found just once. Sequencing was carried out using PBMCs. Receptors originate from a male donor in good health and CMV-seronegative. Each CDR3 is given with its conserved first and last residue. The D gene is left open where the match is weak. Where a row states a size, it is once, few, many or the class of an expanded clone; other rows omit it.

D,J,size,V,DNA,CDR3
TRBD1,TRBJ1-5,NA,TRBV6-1,TGTGCCAGCAGTGAGCCCAGGGGGTCTCAGCCCCAGCATTTT,CASSEPRGSQPQHF
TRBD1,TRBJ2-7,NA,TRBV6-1,TGTGCCAGCAGTGAGACAGGGAGAGGCTACGAGCAGTACTTC,CASSETGRGYEQYF
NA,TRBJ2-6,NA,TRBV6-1,TGTGCCAGCAGTGAAGAGGTGGAAACTGGGGCCAACGGCCTGACTTTC,CASSEEVETGANGLTF
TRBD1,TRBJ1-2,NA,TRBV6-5,TGTGCCAGCAGTTACTTAAGACAGGGGCATGGCTACACCTTC,CASSYLRQGHGYTF
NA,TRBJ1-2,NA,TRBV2,TGTGCCAGCAGTGGCCCTCCCGGCGGTGGCTACACCTTC,CASSGPPGGGYTF
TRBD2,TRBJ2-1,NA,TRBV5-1,TGCGCCAGCAGCCCCGGACTAGCGGGGTGGAATGAGCAGTTCTTC,CASSPGLAGWNEQFF
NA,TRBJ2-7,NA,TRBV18,TGTGCCAGCTCACCACCTAGCTCCTACGAGCAGTACTTC,CASSPPSSYEQYF
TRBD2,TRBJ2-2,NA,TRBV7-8,TGTGCCAGCAGCCTCCGGGGGGGCTCTCCCGGGGAGCTGTTTTTT,CASSLRGGSPGELFF
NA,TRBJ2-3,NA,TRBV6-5,TGTGCCAGCACTCCCGCCCCAGGGCAGGCAGATACGCAGTATTTT,CASTPAPGQADTQYF
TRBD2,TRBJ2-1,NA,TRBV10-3,TGTGCCATCAGGCTTAGCGGGAGGGCAGAGAATGAGCAGTTCTTC,CAIRLSGRAENEQFF
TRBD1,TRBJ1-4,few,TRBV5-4,TGTGCCAGCAGCCCCGGGACAGGGAATGAAAAACTGTTTTTT,CASSPGTGNEKLFF
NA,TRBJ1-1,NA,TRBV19,TGTGCCAGTAGTATAGCCCAATCGAACACTGAAGCTTTCTTT,CASSIAQSNTEAFF
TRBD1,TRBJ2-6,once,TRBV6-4,TGTGCCAGCAGCGAGACAGGGGAGGCCAACGTCCTGACCTTC,CASSETGEANVLTF
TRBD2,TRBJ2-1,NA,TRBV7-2,TGTGCCAGCAGCCCAAGGACTAGCGGGAGCTGGGAGCAGTTCTTC,CASSPRTSGSWEQFF
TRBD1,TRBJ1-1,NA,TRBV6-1,TGTGCCACGTCCTGGGACAGCGCTAACACTGAAGCTTTCTTT,CATSWDSANTEAFF
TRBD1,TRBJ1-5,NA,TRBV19,TGTGCCAGTATGGTGGACAGGGGGGTTAATCAGCCCCAGCATTTT,CASMVDRGVNQPQHF
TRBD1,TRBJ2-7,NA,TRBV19,TGTGCCAGTAGTACTACCGGGACAGGGAGCTACGAGCAGTACTTC,CASSTTGTGSYEQYF
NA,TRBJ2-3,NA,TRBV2,TGTGCCAGCAGTGAGGCGGGGGCAGCGGATACGCAGTATTTT,CASSEAGAADTQYF
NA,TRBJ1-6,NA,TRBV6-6,TGTGCCAGCAGTAATGCGGGTTCACCCCTCCACTTT,CASSNAGSPLHF
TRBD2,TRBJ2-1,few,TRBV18,TGTGCCAGCTCACCACCTAGCGGGAGAAATGAGCAGTTCTTC,CASSPPSGRNEQFF
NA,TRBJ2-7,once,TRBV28,TGTGCCAGCAGTTTTTGGACGATCGGACTCTACGAGCAGTGCTTC,CASSFWTIGLYEQCF
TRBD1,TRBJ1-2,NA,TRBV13,TGTGCCAGCAGCCGGGACAGGGGAACTAACTATGGCTACACCTTC,CASSRDRGTNYGYTF
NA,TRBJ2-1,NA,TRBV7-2,TGTGCCAGCAGCTTCCGGGACACCCATGAGCAGTTCTTC,CASSFRDTHEQFF
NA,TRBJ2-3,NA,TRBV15,TGTGCCACCAGCAGAGATATAGGTGGGCAGGGGAGAACAGATACGCAGTATTTT,CATSRDIGGQGRTDTQYF
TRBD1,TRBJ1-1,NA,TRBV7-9,TGTGCCAGCAGCTTAGCGGCAGGACAGGGGACTGAAGCTTTCTTT,CASSLAAGQGTEAFF
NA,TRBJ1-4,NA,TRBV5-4,TGTGCCAGCACCTGGGGGGGCGCGGAGGAAAAACTGTTTTTT,CASTWGGAEEKLFF
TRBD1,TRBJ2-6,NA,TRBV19,TGTGCCAGTAGGCACAGGGGGAGCTCTGGGGCCAACGTCCTGACTTTC,CASRHRGSSGANVLTF
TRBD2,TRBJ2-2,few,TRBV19,TGTGCCAGTAGTATAAGACTAGCGAGCCGATTGAACACCGGGGAGCTGTTTTTT,CASSIRLASRLNTGELFF
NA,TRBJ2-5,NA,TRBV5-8,TGTGCCAGCACTGCAGGGCAAGAGACCCAGTACTTC,CASTAGQETQYF
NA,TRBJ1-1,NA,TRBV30,TGTGCCTGGAGTGTAACCAGGGTCACTGAAGCTTTCTTT,CAWSVTRVTEAFF
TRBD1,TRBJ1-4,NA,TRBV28,TGTGCCAGCAGTCGGGACAGGGGGCGCGTCACTAATGAAAAACTGTTTTTT,CASSRDRGRVTNEKLFF
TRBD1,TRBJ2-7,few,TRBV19,TGTGCCAGTAGGAACCGGGACAGGGACTCCGAGCAGTACTTC,CASRNRDRDSEQYF
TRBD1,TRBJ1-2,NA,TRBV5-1,TGCGCCAGCAGCTTGGTGGGGACAGGGAACAACTATGGCTACACCTTC,CASSLVGTGNNYGYTF
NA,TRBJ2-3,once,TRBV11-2,TGTGCCAGCAGTCCGGGTGGTCGCTTTAGCACAGATACGCAGTATTTT,CASSPGGRFSTDTQYF
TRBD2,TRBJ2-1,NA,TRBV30,TGTGCCTGGAGTGCATCAAAGACTAGCACCTACAATGAGCAGTTCTTC,CAWSASKTSTYNEQFF
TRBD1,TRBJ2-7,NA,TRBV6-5,TGTGCCAGCAGCGGGACAGGCCAGTTCTCCTACGAGCAGTACTTC,CASSGTGQFSYEQYF
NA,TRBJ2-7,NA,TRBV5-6,TGTGCCAGCAGCCCCAAAGGAGCCCTCTCCTACGAGCAGTACTTC,CASSPKGALSYEQYF
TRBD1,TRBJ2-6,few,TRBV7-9,TGTGCCAGCAGCCCTGGACAGGGGACCGGGGCCAACGTCCTGACTTTC,CASSPGQGTGANVLTF
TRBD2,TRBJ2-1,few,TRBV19,TGTGCCAGTAGGGCTAGCGGGAGGCATGAGCAGTTCTTC,CASRASGRHEQFF
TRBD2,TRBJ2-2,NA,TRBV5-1,TGCGCCAGCAGTCAACTAGCGGCCGGGGAGCTGTTTTTT,CASSQLAAGELFF
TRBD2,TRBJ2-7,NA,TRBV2,TGTGCCAGCTTAACTAGCGGGACCAACGAGCAGTACTTC,CASLTSGTNEQYF
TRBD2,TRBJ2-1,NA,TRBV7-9,TGTGCCAGCAGCTTAGTAGGGGAGGGAGTACGTGAGCAGTTCTTC,CASSLVGEGVREQFF
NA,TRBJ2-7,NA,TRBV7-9,TGTTCCAGCAGTTCCGGGACTGAATACTCCTACGAGCAGTACTTC,CSSSSGTEYSYEQYF
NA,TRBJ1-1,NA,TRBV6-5,TGTGCCAGCAGTTACCGCGTCTCCACCGCAGCTTTCTTT,CASSYRVSTAAFF
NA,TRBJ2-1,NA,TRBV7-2,TGTGCCAGCAGCATGGATCACGGGGGAAATGAGCAGTTCTTC,CASSMDHGGNEQFF
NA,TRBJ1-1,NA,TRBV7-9,TGTTCCAGCAGCTTATCCAGGGAGGAGACTGAAGCTTTCTTT,CSSSLSREETEAFF